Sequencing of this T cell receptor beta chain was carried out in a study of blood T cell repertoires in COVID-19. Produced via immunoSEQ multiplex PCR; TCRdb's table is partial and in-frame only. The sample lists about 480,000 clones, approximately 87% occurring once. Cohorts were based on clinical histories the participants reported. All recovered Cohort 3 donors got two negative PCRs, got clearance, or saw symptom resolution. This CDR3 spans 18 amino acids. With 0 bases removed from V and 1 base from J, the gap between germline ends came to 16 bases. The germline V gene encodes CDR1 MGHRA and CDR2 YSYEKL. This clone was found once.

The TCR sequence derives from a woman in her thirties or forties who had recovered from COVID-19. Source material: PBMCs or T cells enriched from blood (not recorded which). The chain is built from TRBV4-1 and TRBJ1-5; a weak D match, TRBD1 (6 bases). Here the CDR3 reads CASSQEMNVGQSNQPQHF. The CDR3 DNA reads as TGCGCCAGCAGCCAAGAGATGAATGTTGGACAGAGCAATCAGCCCCAGCATTTT.